This TCR beta chain was documented in a study of T-cell reconstitution after alpha-beta-depleted transplantation in children. Study-wide points: Surviving recipient cells, namely T cells and thymic progenitors, were the source of high day-60 TCRbeta diversity in some patients. The authors attributed T-cell counts and diversity one year after transplant mostly to newly produced T cells. Alpha-beta T cells present about two months after transplant were reported to originate from several hundred expanded graft clones.

This CDR3 has 13 residues. Germline CDR1 and CDR2: DFQATT and SNEGSKA (reference sequence). Trimming took 7 bases from V and 4 from J, leaving 16 bases between them. The TCRbeta library incorporated unique molecular identifiers. TCRdb reprocessed the PCR reads via MiXCR and lists one record per CDR3 protein. Of 280,000 or so distinct CDR3 sequences listed, approximately 10% are singletons. This clonotype came up many times. Its specificity is not known. The specimen was peripheral blood, collected 180 days after TCRalphabeta/CD19-depleted stem cell transplant. The rearrangement joins TRBV20-1 to TRBJ1-1; possibly TRBD1 for D (6 bases). The source is a male patient aged 2 to 9 who had a stem cell transplant for chronic granulomatous disease, so the T cells may come from the graft donor. The CDR3, as DNA: TGCAGTGGAGCCAGAGGGGGAGTCACTGAAGCTTTCTTT. It is translated as CSGARGGVTEAFF.